This T cell receptor beta chain came from a study of OX40 agonist ivuxolimab in advanced cancers. Across the whole study: Ivuxolimab, which patients received intravenously every 2 weeks, was dosed at 0.01 to 10 mg/kg.

V was clipped by 5 bases and J by 2 bases, with 6 bases between them. Germline V CDR1 and CDR2: SEHNR, FQNEAQ (reference sequence). The length of the CDR3 is 12 residues. Profiled with immunoSEQ multiplex PCR; TCRdb holds only in-frame clones, not every one. This table has about 38,000 clones, about 84% appearing once. V is TRBV7-9 and J is TRBJ2-5; D unresolved. Here the sequenced sample was CD4+ or CD8+ T cells sorted from blood, taken in a trial of the OX40 agonist ivuxolimab. The source is an adult with an advanced solid tumor such as melanoma, head and neck, liver or kidney cancer. For the CDR3, the DNA is TGTGCCAGCAGCGCGGAGCAAGAGACCCAGTACTTC. Amino acids: CASSAEQETQYF.